Presented here are 29 T cell receptor beta chains from one specimen sequenced in a study of monozygotic twins with cystic fibrosis. The protocol was immunoSEQ multiplex PCR, while the TCRdb copy is restricted to in-frame clones and leaves out a portion. Here the sample spans about 35,000 clones, under 70% being singletons. The specimen sequenced was blood. The receptor set was obtained from a girl aged 10-17 years with cystic fibrosis.

The chain carries TRBV5-6 and TRBJ2-3, with D possibly matching TRBD2 (5 bases). CDR3 length equals 12 residues. Germline V CDR1 and CDR2: SGHDT, YYEEEE. V dropped 3 bases and J dropped 14 bases, with 16 bases sitting between them. The CDR3: CASSSRAGESYF. CDR3 coding DNA: TGTGCCAGCAGCTCCCGGGCGGGTGAGTCGTATTTT. Looking up the rest from reference TRBV5-6 and TRBJ2-3 gives the full variable domain: DAGVTQSPTHLIKTRGQQVTLRCSPKSGHDTVSWYQQALGQGPQFIFQYYEEEERQRGNFPDRFSGHQFPNYSSELNVNALLLGDSALYLCASSSRAGESYFGPGTRLTVL.

This clone was picked up a small number of times. The chain's CDR3 is CASIPGHKLTGYTEAFF. The CDR3 region has the DNA TGTGCCAGCATACCAGGACACAAACTAACTGGGTACACTGAAGCTTTCTTT. This chain links TRBV2 with TRBJ1-1; tentatively, D is TRBD1 (5 bases). The CDR3 is 17 residues long. Trimming cost V 7 bases and J 3 bases, with 24 bases left between them. The germline V gene encodes CDR1 SNHLY and CDR2 FYNNEI.

This clone has more than one count but fewer than ten. The genes are TRBV19 and TRBJ2-1; TRBD2 agrees at 8 bases. This CDR3 has 14 residues. The germline CDR1 and CDR2 sequences are LNHDA and SQIVND (reference sequence). Losses at the gene ends were 7 bases for V and 2 bases for J; bases not matched to a gene: 4. The CDR3 DNA follows: TGTGCCAGTACGAGCGGGAGTACCTACAATGAGCAGTTCTTC. Its translation: CASTSGSTYNEQFF.

The gene calls are TRBV9 and TRBJ2-1; D call uncertain. CDR1 and CDR2 (germline): SGDLS, YYNGEE. CDR3 length: 14 residues. V was clipped by 0 bases and J by 6 bases, with 10 bases between them. CDR3 residues: CASSVGLETNEQFF. In DNA, the CDR3 is TGTGCCAGCAGCGTAGGGCTAGAAACCAATGAGCAGTTCTTC.

The chain couples TRBV7-2 to TRBJ1-1; D gene ambiguous. This CDR3 is built from 16 residues. Germline V gene sequence: CDR1 SGHTA, CDR2 FQGNSA. Trimming cost V 0 bases and J 1 base, with 12 bases left between them. DNA for the CDR3: TGTGCCAGCAGCTTAGCTGGAGGGCTCGGGAACACTGAAGCTTTCTTT. Its translation: CASSLAGGLGNTEAFF.

The chain uses TRBV7-2 and TRBJ2-7, with TRBD2 matching 14 bases. The germline CDR1 and CDR2 sequences are SGHTA and FQGNSA. J was trimmed by 7 bases and V by 4 bases; bases with no gene match: 6. The CDR3 has 15 residues. CDR3 region: CASSYGTSGSHEQYV. CDR3 sequence (DNA): TGTGCCAGCAGCTACGGGACTAGCGGGAGTCATGAGCAGTACGTC.

The rearrangement joins TRBV5-1 to TRBJ2-2, with D hard to call. This CDR3 comprises 15 residues. The germline CDR1 and CDR2 sequences are SGHRS and YFSETQ. The germline V and J ends were trimmed by 1 base and 0 bases, with 7 bases remaining between them. CDR3 sequence (DNA): TGCGCCAGCAGCTTGCTCAGCCCGAACACCGGGGAGCTGTTTTTT. As protein: CASSLLSPNTGELFF.

The chain links TRBV18 to TRBJ2-3; possible D gene TRBD2, 5 bases. The CDR3 has 16 residues. Germline-derived CDR1 and CDR2 are KGHSH and LQKENI. V gave up 3 bases and J gave up 0 bases, with 13 bases separating them. The CDR3 nucleotides read TGTGCCAGCTCACCTTTGAAGAGGACTAGCACAGATACGCAGTATTTT. Encoded protein: CASSPLKRTSTDTQYF.

CDR3 nucleotide sequence: TGTGCCAGCAGCTACTCCGGGACGAACAATGAGCAGTTCTTC. Protein: CASSYSGTNNEQFF. V is TRBV5-6 and J is TRBJ2-1, with D perhaps assigned TRBD1 or TRBD2 (5 bases each). Germline values: CDR1 SGHDT, CDR2 YYEEEE. This CDR3 contains 14 residues. V was pared by 3 bases and J by 5 bases, with 12 bases between. The full variable domain, rest sourced from reference TRBV5-6 and TRBJ2-1, is DAGVTQSPTHLIKTRGQQVTLRCSPKSGHDTVSWYQQALGQGPQFIFQYYEEEERQRGNFPDRFSGHQFPNYSSELNVNALLLGDSALYLCASSYSGTNNEQFFGPGTRLTVL.

This clone was counted once. The J gene is TRBJ2-7, the V gene TRBV9, with D possibly matching TRBD2 (5 bases). The CDR3 is 15 residues long. In germline, CDR1 is SGDLS, CDR2 YYNGEE. The V end lost 0 bases, the J end lost 0 bases, and 10 bases lay between the germline ends. The CDR3: CASSVGGVYSYEQYF. DNA for the CDR3: TGTGCCAGCAGCGTAGGGGGAGTTTACTCCTACGAGCAGTACTTC.

V is TRBV5-4 and J is TRBJ1-1; the D is unclear. The CDR3 sequence is 12 residues long. Germline V gene data show CDR1 as SGHNT and CDR2 as YYREEE (reference sequence). V lost 2 bases to trimming and J lost 8 bases, with 10 bases between them. As DNA, the CDR3 is TGTGCCAGCAGCTTTGGAGGGAAAGAAGCTTTCTTT. Its translation: CASSFGGKEAFF.

The chain combines TRBV30 with TRBJ2-1; TRBD1 matches at 7 bases. This CDR3 is built from 13 residues. Trimming removed 5 bases from V and 10 bases from J; junction bases left unmatched: 11. The germline gives CDR1 GTSNPN, CDR2 SVGIG (reference sequence). CDR3 loop: CAWDPGQWKEQFF. The CDR3 nucleotides read TGTGCCTGGGACCCGGGACAGTGGAAGGAGCAGTTCTTC.

This chain joins TRBV28 and TRBJ2-2; 9 nucleotides line up with TRBD2. The V segment lost 6 bases and the J segment 13 bases; nucleotides outside the gene matches: 12. Germline V gene lookup returns CDR1 MDHEN and CDR2 SYDVKM. The CDR3 is made up of 14 amino acids. This chain's CDR3 is CASSPGGLAGRLFF. CDR3 nucleotides: TGTGCCAGCAGCCCCGGGGGGCTAGCGGGAAGGCTGTTTTTT. Full variable domain (rest looked up from reference TRBV28 and TRBJ2-2): DVKVTQSSRYLVKRTGEKVFLECVQDMDHENMFWYRQDPGLGLRLIYFSYDVKMKEKGDIPEGYSVSREKKERFSLILESASTNQTSMYLCASSPGGLAGRLFFGEGSRLTVL.

This clone was seen more than once but under ten times. The rearrangement joins TRBV6-6 to TRBJ2-2; TRBD1 is a possible D gene (6 bases). Germline-derived CDR1 and CDR2 are MNHNY and SVGAGI (reference sequence). The CDR3 length is 14 residues. V was shortened by 7 bases and J by 4 bases, with 13 bases between the two germline ends. The CDR3 is CASKGDPSTGELFF. The CDR3 DNA follows: TGTGCCAGCAAGGGGGACCCGAGCACCGGGGAGCTGTTTTTT.

The chain combines TRBV29-1 with TRBJ1-1; no clear D. Trimming cost V 4 bases and J 7 bases, with 19 bases left between them. CDR1 and CDR2 (germline): SQVTM, ANQGSEA. The CDR3 consists of 14 residues. CDR3 protein: CSVVSPTTVNEAFF. In nucleotides, the CDR3 is TGCAGCGTTGTTTCCCCCACGACGGTGAATGAAGCTTTCTTT. Full variable domain (outside the CDR3, taken from reference TRBV29-1 and TRBJ1-1): SAVISQKPSRDICQRGTSLTIQCQVDSQVTMMFWYRQQPGQSLTLIATANQGSEATYESGFVIDKFPISRPNLTFSTLTVSNMSPEDSSIYLCSVVSPTTVNEAFFGQGTRLTVV.

V gene TRBV6-6 combines with J gene TRBJ2-1; D gene unclear. Trimming took off 1 base at V and 6 bases at J, with 16 bases between the two ends. The germline V gene has CDR1 MNHNY and CDR2 SVGAGI (reference sequence). The CDR3 consists of 16 residues. This chain's CDR3 is CASSYYHLKYFNEQFF. The CDR3 coding sequence is TGTGCCAGCAGTTACTACCACCTTAAGTATTTCAATGAGCAGTTCTTC.

This rearrangement joins TRBV2 to TRBJ2-6, with D hard to call. V lost 3 bases and J lost 0, with 6 bases in between. This CDR3 is built from 15 residues. The germline V gene has CDR1 SNHLY and CDR2 FYNNEI. The CDR3: CASSDLGSGANVLTF. DNA of the CDR3: TGTGCCAGCAGTGACTTGGGCTCTGGGGCCAACGTCCTGACTTTC. Looking up the rest from reference TRBV2 and TRBJ2-6 gives the full variable domain: EPEVTQTPSHQVTQMGQEVILRCVPISNHLYFYWYRQILGQKVEFLVSFYNNEISEKSEIFDDQFSVERPDGSNFTLKIRSTKLEDSAMYFCASSDLGSGANVLTFGAGSRLTVL.

The V gene is TRBV5-4, the J gene TRBJ1-1; D remains unclear. V was shortened by 1 base and J by 1 base, with 2 bases between the two germline ends. CDR1 is SGHNT and CDR2 is YYREEE in the germline V gene (reference sequence). The CDR3 consists of 12 residues. The CDR3: CASSLSNTEAFF. CDR3 DNA: TGTGCCAGCAGCTTGTCGAACACTGAAGCTTTCTTT. The entire variable domain, with the rest obtained from reference TRBV5-4 and TRBJ1-1, is as follows: ETGVTQSPTHLIKTRGQQVTLRCSSQSGHNTVSWYQQALGQGPQFIFQYYREEENGRGNFPPRFSGLQFPNYSSELNVNALELDDSALYLCASSLSNTEAFFGQGTRLTVV.

J is TRBJ2-5 and V is TRBV30, with TRBD1 matching over 12 bases. V trimming: 7 bases; J trimming: 3 bases; junction bases outside the gene matches: 9. Germline V gene sequence: CDR1 GTSNPN, CDR2 SVGIG (reference sequence). CDR3 length: 15 residues. CDR3 loop: CALTGTGGVEETQYF. The CDR3 region has the DNA TGTGCCTTGACCGGGACAGGGGGCGTGGAAGAGACCCAGTACTTC.

This clone was observed a single time. The V call is TRBV5-1, the J call TRBJ2-3; D remains ambiguous. V dropped 1 base and J dropped 0 bases, with 6 bases sitting between them. The CDR3 contains 14 residues. Germline values: CDR1 SGHRS, CDR2 YFSETQ. CDR3 amino acids: CASSLLVSTDTQYF. The CDR3 DNA is TGCGCCAGCAGCTTGTTGGTTAGCACAGATACGCAGTATTTT.

The rearrangement joins TRBV6-6 to TRBJ1-2; D is ambiguous. V was clipped by 2 bases and J by 5 bases, with 18 bases between them. Germline assignment: CDR1 MNHNY and CDR2 SVGAGI (reference sequence). The CDR3 consists of 16 residues. The CDR3 protein is CASSYSAADVGYGYTF. CDR3 coding DNA: TGTGCCAGCAGTTACAGTGCGGCAGATGTTGGGTATGGCTACACCTTC.

The chain is built from TRBV6-5 and TRBJ2-7, with 11 nucleotides matching TRBD1. After removal of 8 bases from V and 4 bases from J, the junction contained 10 bases not matched to a gene. There are 15 residues in the CDR3. Germline CDR1 and CDR2: MNHEY and SVGAGI. The CDR3 region is CASGPGGTGGYEQYF. As DNA, the CDR3 is TGTGCCAGCGGCCCGGGCGGGACAGGGGGTTACGAGCAGTACTTC.

This clone was picked up a small number of times. This chain connects TRBV28 to TRBJ1-2; D perhaps matches TRBD1 (5 bases). Germline V lookup: CDR1 MDHEN, CDR2 SYDVKM. The V end was cut by 6 bases, the J end by 7 bases, with 15 bases between. The CDR3 totals 13 residues. This chain's CDR3 is CASRPQGRFGYTF. DNA of the CDR3: TGTGCCAGCAGGCCGCAGGGAAGGTTTGGCTACACCTTC.

The rearrangement joins TRBV27 to TRBJ1-2; D possibly corresponds to TRBD1 (5 bases). Germline lookup yields CDR1 MNHEY and CDR2 SMNVEV (reference sequence). The CDR3 is made up of 16 amino acids. V gave up 6 bases and J gave up 2 bases, with 19 bases separating them. Written as DNA, the CDR3 is TGTGCCAGCAGCTCAACAGGTTACCCGGGGAACTATGGCTACACCTTC. Protein sequence: CASSSTGYPGNYGYTF.

This chain uses TRBV5-1 with TRBJ2-3; 10 bases fit TRBD2. The germline V gene has CDR1 SGHRS and CDR2 YFSETQ. The ends lost 0 bases at V and 5 bases at J; junction bases unmatched: 6. The CDR3 is 16 amino acids. The CDR3 coding sequence is TGCGCCAGCAGCTTGGGCCTAGCGGGAGTTATAGATACGCAGTATTTT. Its protein product is CASSLGLAGVIDTQYF.

This chain links TRBV29-1 with TRBJ2-5; possible D gene TRBD2, 5 bases. The CDR3 consists of 12 residues. The V gene lost 5 bases and the J gene lost 5 bases, with 12 bases spanning the gap. Germline loops: CDR1 SQVTM, CDR2 ANQGSEA. The CDR3 nucleotides are TGCAGCGTTTCAGAGGGCCGGGAGACCCAGTACTTC. Encoded protein: CSVSEGRETQYF.

V and J are TRBV19 and TRBJ2-7, with D perhaps TRBD1 (5 bases). With 6 bases removed from V and 5 bases from J, the gap between germline ends came to 17 bases. Germline V gene lookup returns CDR1 LNHDA and CDR2 SQIVND (reference sequence). The CDR3 has 14 residues. The CDR3 loop is CASSRAGVAHEQYF. CDR3 DNA sequence: TGTGCCAGTAGCAGGGCTGGAGTCGCCCACGAGCAGTACTTC.

The chain recombines TRBV7-9 with TRBJ2-7; D is possibly TRBD1 (6 bases). There are 13 residues in the CDR3. In germline, CDR1 is SEHNR, CDR2 FQNEAQ (reference sequence). The ends were cut back, 6 bases at V and 2 bases at J, with 11 bases in the middle. CDR3 in DNA: TGTGCCAGCAGAGCCACAGGGACCTACGAGCAGTACTTC. Protein: CASRATGTYEQYF.

The genes are TRBV10-3 and TRBJ2-3, with 8 bases aligning to TRBD2. V was clipped by 3 bases and J by 4 bases; unmatched bases: 6. This CDR3 has 15 amino acids. From germline, CDR1 is ENHRY and CDR2 SYGVKD. The CDR3 coding sequence is TGTGCCATCAGTGAAGGACTAGCATTGTCAGATACGCAGTATTTT. Its protein is CAISEGLALSDTQYF.